Below, one TCR beta chain is given with its context. The target antigen is unknown. This sample was included in a study of coeliac disease. As for the study in general: Refractory type I patients had no gluten-free diet response for over 12 months. Broader study findings: Unbiased detection of gliadin-specific T cells was judged not feasible with this approach. Most TRB amino acid sequences occurred in only one sample.

Germline assignment: CDR1 KGHSH and CDR2 LQKENI. This CDR3 is built from 16 residues. V dropped 3 bases and J dropped 3; count of bases not matched to a gene: 9. Repertoires were generated with immunoSEQ multiplex PCR, while TCRdb's copy carries only in-frame clones and drops some. The table has over 3,500 clones, approximately 69% seen once. Material for sequencing was intraepithelial lymphocytes from the gut. The chain is built from TRBV18 and TRBJ1-2, with TRBD1 matching 8 bases. The clonotype originates from a man aged 25-45 years with celiac disease. The CDR3 nucleotides are TGTGCCAGCTCACCGCGACGGACAGGGCCATACTATGGCTACACCTTC. Translation gives CASSPRRTGPYYGYTF. Complete variable domain (other parts from reference TRBV18 and TRBJ1-2): NAGVMQNPRHLVRRRGQEARLRCSPMKGHSHVYWYRQLPEEGLKFMVYLQKENIIDESGMPKERFSAEFPKEGPSILRIQQVVRGDSAAYFCASSPRRTGPYYGYTFGSGTRLTVV.